This TCR beta chain was found in a study of blood T cell repertoires in COVID-19 (dated by TCRdb to 2018 to 2021). For the wider study: Collaborator samples came from the United States, Italy and Spain and covered acute and convalescent phases of COVID-19. The dataset comprised deeply sampled blood TCRbeta repertoires from subjects exposed to, actively infected with, or recovered from COVID-19. The samples were drawn from two sources: the first 160 participants of the ongoing ImmuneRACE study, and fewer than 1,500 subjects contributed by 6 global collaborators. Where HLA class I and class II types were available, the types were taken from metadata supplied by the sample provider, not from assay-based typing. The material from the prospective study consisted of cDNA or gDNA derived from T cells, B-cell-depleted T cells, or PBMCs. The repertoires were made available in a free public database intended to serve as a resource for research on the immune response to SARS-CoV-2. The sample metadata nearly always contained a de-identified subject ID, COVID-19 status, age in years and sex.

General study outcomes and caveats: The amount of clinical and demographic metadata varied by source and participant and was provided uncurated.

The collaborating institutions used their own protocols to collect whole blood in K2EDTA tubes. For TCRbeta analysis, collaborator samples were shipped as frozen whole blood, as isolated PBMCs, or as DNA extracted from either sample type. CDR1 and CDR2, looked up from the germline V gene, are SGHTA and FQGTGA. Spanning cysteine to phenylalanine, the CDR3 consists of 15 amino acids. Of all the DNA, just the CDR3 is kept, 45 bases in frame from base 1. V and J lose 2 bases and 3 bases, and a span of 12 bases separates them. Concerning this clone itself: There is no known antigen for this receptor. No per-base quality is available; no much larger clone lies one base away. The sample holds other DNA sequences that translate to the same CDR3.

TCRbeta CDR3 regions were amplified from genomic DNA using the immunoSEQ Assay, a bias-controlled multiplex PCR. Concerning the study's data processing: Within the assay, amplification of reference gene primers was used to estimate how many nucleated cells each sample contained. Sequence reads were collapsed and filtered to measure the absolute abundance of every unique TCRbeta CDR3 rearrangement. For each sample, productive Simpson clonality was calculated as the square root of Simpson's diversity index across productive rearrangements. Here the immuneACCESS table is served through TCRdb, limited to in-frame sequences with V and J called. Missing clones are a known gap in these copies; in checked studies unresolved V genes cover under half, and the rest lacks a known reason. The V and J calls and clone size come from that table; D and trimming were worked out from the DNA. This sample has around 100,000 clones in its table, and roughly 84% of those were observed once. The ten biggest clones cover about 12% of the sample.

The sequence came from a human donor in a cohort sampled during active COVID-19. The chain joins TRBV7-3 to TRBJ2-3; the D gene is perhaps TRBD2, from 7 matching bases. The sequenced sample consisted of peripheral blood. The nucleotides read TGTGCCAGCAGCTTAGGGGGGGGCGGGACAGATACGCAGTATTTT. This yields the protein CASSLGGGGTDTQYF.